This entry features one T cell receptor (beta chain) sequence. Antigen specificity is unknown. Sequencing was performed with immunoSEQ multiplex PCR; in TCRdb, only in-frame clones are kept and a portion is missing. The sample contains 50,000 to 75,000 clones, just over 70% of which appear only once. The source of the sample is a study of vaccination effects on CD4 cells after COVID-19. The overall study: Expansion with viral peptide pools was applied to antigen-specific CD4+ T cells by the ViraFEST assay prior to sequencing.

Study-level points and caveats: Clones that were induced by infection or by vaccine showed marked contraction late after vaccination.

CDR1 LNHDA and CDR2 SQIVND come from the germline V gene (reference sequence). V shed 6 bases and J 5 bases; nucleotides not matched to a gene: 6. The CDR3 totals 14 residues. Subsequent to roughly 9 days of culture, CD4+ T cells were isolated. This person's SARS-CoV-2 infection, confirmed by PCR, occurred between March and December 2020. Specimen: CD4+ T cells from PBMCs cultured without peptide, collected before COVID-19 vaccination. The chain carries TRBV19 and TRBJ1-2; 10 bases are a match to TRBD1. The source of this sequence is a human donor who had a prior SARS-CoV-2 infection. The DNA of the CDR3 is TGTGCCAGTAGCGGGGACAGGGGCCTATATGGCTACACCTTC. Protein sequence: CASSGDRGLYGYTF.